The 26 T cell receptor beta chains presented below share a single source sample, sequenced in a study of T cell repertoires in aging, cancer and after chemotherapy. The template was genomic DNA from peripheral blood, not RNA. TRB rearrangements spanning V, D and J were amplified using mixed TRB-A/B primers. Using its own MiXCR run on the multiplex PCR reads, TCRdb lists one record per CDR3 protein. The table records thousands of distinct CDR3 sequences, roughly 26% of them present only once. Sample: blood. These receptors all come from a human donor with a solid tumor.

This clonotype is labeled as medium-sized. This chain connects TRBV5-5 to TRBJ1-1, with TRBD1 identical over 8 bases. CDR1 and CDR2 from the germline V gene are SGHKS and YYEKEE (reference sequence). V lost 2 bases to trimming and J lost 0 bases; unmatched junction nucleotides: 6. The CDR3 sequence is 16 residues long. The CDR3 spells CASSFEDRVMNTEAFF. CDR3 in DNA: TGTGCCAGCAGCTTTGAGGACAGGGTCATGAACACTGAAGCTTTCTTT.

Sample share makes this clonotype medium-sized. The genes are TRBV6-5 and TRBJ2-7; 9 nucleotides line up with TRBD1. CDR1 is MNHEY, CDR2 SVGAGI, per germline. CDR3 length equals 14 residues. The trim removed 5 bases at V and 6 bases at J, leaving 8 bases unmatched. The CDR3, as DNA: TGTGCCAGCAGTGACCACAGGGGGCCCTCCGAGCAGTACTTC. As protein: CASSDHRGPSEQYF.

J is TRBJ2-7 and V is TRBV5-1, with 11 bases fitting TRBD2. The CDR3 runs to 15 residues. J lost 3 bases, V lost 4 bases, and 6 bases had no gene match. In germline, CDR1 is SGHRS, CDR2 YFSETQ. The CDR3 loop is CASSDGTSGVYEQYF. CDR3 DNA sequence: TGCGCCAGCAGCGATGGGACTAGCGGAGTCTACGAGCAGTACTTC.

J is TRBJ2-5 and V is TRBV5-1; 9 bases are shared with TRBD2. The CDR3 extends over 16 amino acids. V shed 1 base and J 6 bases; nucleotides not matched to a gene: 10. Germline V lookup: CDR1 SGHRS, CDR2 YFSETQ. CDR3 sequence reads: CASSLFAGGGGKTQYF. The CDR3, as DNA: TGCGCCAGCAGCTTGTTCGCGGGGGGGGGAGGAAAGACCCAGTACTTC.

Sample share makes this clonotype medium-sized. This rearrangement joins TRBV27 to TRBJ2-1; the D gene is possibly TRBD2 (5 bases). Deletions cut 7 bases from V and 0 bases from J, with 19 bases between. This CDR3 spans 17 amino acids. Germline CDR1 reads MNHEY; CDR2 reads SMNVEV (reference sequence). CDR3 nucleotides: TGTGCCAGCAAAACAAACACCGACTATCGCTCCTACAATGAGCAGTTCTTC. Its protein is CASKTNTDYRSYNEQFF.

This clonotype rates as large. The rearrangement joins TRBV29-1 to TRBJ2-2, with 7 bases lining up with TRBD2. Germline assignment: CDR1 SQVTM and CDR2 ANQGSEA. CDR3 length: 13 residues. The V gene end was trimmed by 4 bases and the J gene end by 3 bases; junction bases not matched to a gene: 2. The chain's CDR3 is CSVGLADTGELFF. CDR3 bases: TGCAGCGTTGGTCTAGCGGACACCGGGGAGCTGTTTTTT.

This clonotype ranks as large. The chain joins TRBV29-1 to TRBJ2-5, with D possibly TRBD2 on 6 matching bases. This CDR3 comprises 14 residues. The germline V gene encodes CDR1 SQVTM and CDR2 ANQGSEA. Trimming left V 6 bases short and J 2 bases short, with 16 bases between. CDR3: CSVRTVGGQETQYF. The CDR3 nucleotides are TGCAGCGTGCGCACCGTGGGAGGACAAGAGACCCAGTACTTC. Complete variable domain (other parts from reference TRBV29-1 and TRBJ2-5): SAVISQKPSRDICQRGTSLTIQCQVDSQVTMMFWYRQQPGQSLTLIATANQGSEATYESGFVIDKFPISRPNLTFSTLTVSNMSPEDSSIYLCSVRTVGGQETQYFGPGTRLLVL.

CDR3 coding DNA: TGTGCCAGTAGCCCGACAGGGGCGGCAGATACGCAGTATTTT. Amino acid sequence: CASSPTGAADTQYF. The genes are TRBV19 and TRBJ2-3; 8 bases map to TRBD1. Germline V CDR1 and CDR2: LNHDA, SQIVND (reference sequence). CDR3 size: 14 residues. Trimming at V came to 6 bases and at J to 4 bases, leaving 6 bases not matched to a gene.

By proportion, this clonotype is medium-sized. For the CDR3, the DNA is TGTGCCAGTAGGCCTACTACAGGGCTGAACACTGAAGCTTTCTTT. It translates to CASRPTTGLNTEAFF. The chain has TRBV19 and TRBJ1-1; D may be TRBD1 (6 bases). The CDR3 totals 15 residues. The germline V gene encodes CDR1 LNHDA and CDR2 SQIVND (reference sequence). The ends were cut back, 6 bases at V and 0 bases at J, with 14 bases in the middle. The full variable domain, completed using reference TRBV19 and TRBJ1-1, is DGGITQSPKYLFRKEGQNVTLSCEQNLNHDAMYWYRQDPGQGLRLIYYSQIVNDFQKGDIAEGYSVSREKKESFPLTVTSAQKNPTAFYLCASRPTTGLNTEAFFGQGTRLTVV.

The chain carries TRBV5-1 and TRBJ2-1, with 10 bases that match TRBD2. CDR3 length: 15 amino acids. Germline loops: CDR1 SGHRS, CDR2 YFSETQ. V lost 4 bases to trimming and J lost 1 base; unmatched junction nucleotides: 2. The CDR3 nucleotides read TGCGCCAGCAGCGTAGCGGGAGGATCCTACAATGAGCAGTTCTTC. Translating gives CASSVAGGSYNEQFF.

This clonotype is labeled as medium-sized (0.01 to 0.1%). The rearrangement links TRBV12-3 or TRBV12-4 to TRBJ2-3, with D hard to call. V shed 1 base and J shed 5 bases, with 7 bases lying between them. The CDR3 loop spans 13 amino acids. The CDR3 loop reads CASSLVSGDTQYF. In DNA form, the CDR3 reads TGTGCCAGCAGTTTAGTTTCGGGAGATACGCAGTATTTT.

The V call is TRBV5-1, the J call TRBJ1-4; 7 nucleotides line up with TRBD1. V trimming: 2 bases; J trimming: 2 bases; junction bases outside the gene matches: 3. The CDR3 has 15 amino acids. CDR1 and CDR2 from the germline V gene are SGHRS and YFSETQ. The CDR3 bases are TGCGCCAGCAGCTTCATGACAGGGACTAATGAAAAACTGTTTTTT. This encodes CASSFMTGTNEKLFF.

A remark on this clonotype: A clone one base away is much larger, so this may be a read error. The rearrangement links TRBV6-2 or TRBV6-3 to TRBJ2-1; 7 bases are shared with TRBD1. CDR1 and CDR2 from the germline V gene are MNHEY and SVGEGT. V lost 7 bases, J lost 5 bases, and 5 bases stayed unmatched. CDR3 length: 13 residues. CDR3 DNA sequence: TGTGCCAGCATTGACAGGGCACACAATGAGCAGTTCTTC. It specifies CASIDRAHNEQFF.

The chain recombines TRBV6-2 or TRBV6-3 with TRBJ2-1; 13 nucleotides agree with TRBD2. The CDR3 is 18 residues long. Losses at the gene ends were 5 bases for V and 7 bases for J; bases not matched to a gene: 14. The germline V gene encodes CDR1 MNHEY and CDR2 SVGEGT. CDR3 loop: CASSTGLAGSWEDNEQFF. The CDR3 DNA follows: TGTGCCAGCAGTACGGGACTAGCGGGATCCTGGGAGGATAATGAGCAGTTCTTC.

J is TRBJ2-7 and V is TRBV27, with D hard to call. Trimming pared 2 bases from V and 1 base from J, leaving 3 bases between. The V gene's germline CDR1 is MNHEY and CDR2 SMNVEV (reference sequence). The CDR3 is made up of 12 amino acids. The CDR3 reads CASSLPSYEQYF. Written as DNA, the CDR3 is TGTGCCAGCAGTTTACCGTCCTACGAGCAGTACTTC.

V gene TRBV11-1 combines with J gene TRBJ2-7; unclear D gene. Germline CDR1 and CDR2: SGHAT and FQDESV (reference sequence). Deletions cut 0 bases from V and 4 bases from J, with 7 bases between. CDR3 length equals 13 residues. The CDR3 reads CASSLAPTYEQYF. The CDR3 region has the DNA TGTGCCAGCAGCTTAGCCCCTACTTACGAGCAGTACTTC.

This clonotype is classed as medium-sized. The rearrangement joins TRBV19 to TRBJ2-3, with 9 bases aligning to TRBD2. CDR1 is LNHDA, CDR2 SQIVND, per germline (reference sequence). The CDR3 runs 18 residues. With V trimmed by 1 base and J by 2 bases, 10 bases remained unmatched. As DNA, the CDR3 is TGTGCCAGTAGTATAGGCCCCGCGGTAGCGGGAGTCACAGATACGCAGTATTTT. Amino acids: CASSIGPAVAGVTDTQYF. The full variable domain, completed using reference TRBV19 and TRBJ2-3, is DGGITQSPKYLFRKEGQNVTLSCEQNLNHDAMYWYRQDPGQGLRLIYYSQIVNDFQKGDIAEGYSVSREKKESFPLTVTSAQKNPTAFYLCASSIGPAVAGVTDTQYFGPGTRLTVL.

This clonotype showed up just a few times. The rearrangement joins TRBV11-2 to TRBJ2-5; D gene unclear. The V gene's germline CDR1 is SGHAT and CDR2 FQNNGV. The V end was cut by 1 base, the J end by 4 bases, with 10 bases between. CDR3 length equals 14 residues. CDR3 loop: CASSLVGVGETQYF. DNA for the CDR3: TGTGCCAGCAGCTTAGTTGGGGTTGGAGAGACCCAGTACTTC.

The chain couples TRBV5-5 to TRBJ1-1, with 8 bases matching TRBD1. Losses at the gene ends were 3 bases for V and 4 bases for J; bases not matched to a gene: 8. Germline CDR1 is SGHKS and CDR2 is YYEKEE (reference sequence). The CDR3 spans 15 residues. The CDR3 loop reads CASSSFQGAGTEAFF. The DNA for the CDR3 is TGTGCCAGCAGCTCATTTCAGGGGGCGGGCACTGAAGCTTTCTTT. The full variable domain, with the rest looked up from reference TRBV5-5 and TRBJ1-1, is DAGVTQSPTHLIKTRGQQVTLRCSPISGHKSVSWYQQVLGQGPQFIFQYYEKEERGRGNFPDRFSARQFPNYSSELNVNALLLGDSALYLCASSSFQGAGTEAFFGQGTRLTVV.

V is TRBV20-1 and J is TRBJ2-1; TRBD2 matches 7 bases. Germline values: CDR1 DFQATT, CDR2 SNEGSKA (reference sequence). This CDR3 contains 14 residues. CDR3 sequence reads: CSALRGSSYNEQFF. The CDR3, as DNA: TGCAGCGCCCTTCGCGGGAGCTCCTACAATGAGCAGTTCTTC.

This clonotype is labeled as medium-sized (0.01 to 0.1%). The chain links TRBV13 to TRBJ2-4; D unclear. There are 14 residues in the CDR3. The V gene lost 3 bases and the J gene lost 0 bases, with 6 bases spanning the gap. Germline V gene data show CDR1 as PRHDT and CDR2 as FYEKMQ (reference sequence). CDR3 sequence reads: CASSFGRAKNIQYF. The CDR3 nucleotides are TGTGCCAGCAGCTTCGGCAGAGCCAAAAACATTCAGTACTTC. Full variable domain (missing parts from reference TRBV13 and TRBJ2-4): AAGVIQSPRHLIKEKRETATLKCYPIPRHDTVYWYQQGPGQDPQFLISFYEKMQSDKGSIPDRFSAQQFSDYHSELNMSSLELGDSALYFCASSFGRAKNIQYFGAGTRLSVL.

This clonotype was detected a few times. The chain recombines TRBV4-1 with TRBJ2-5; D might be TRBD1 (6 bases). Germline V gene data show CDR1 as MGHRA and CDR2 as YSYEKL. The CDR3 consists of 15 residues. Between the trimmed V and J ends, which lost 4 bases and 0 bases, there was a span of 12 bases. The CDR3 is CASSLVQGNQETQYF. As DNA, the CDR3 is TGCGCCAGCAGCCTAGTACAGGGTAACCAAGAGACCCAGTACTTC.

This clonotype turned up a few times. The chain recombines TRBV24-1 with TRBJ1-2; TRBD1 matches 10 bases. Germline CDR1 KGHDR, CDR2 SFDVKD. With V trimmed by 12 bases and J by 4 bases, 7 bases remained unmatched. The CDR3 contains 13 residues. The CDR3, as DNA: TGTGCCGTTTCCGGGACAGGGGCCTATGGCTACACCTTC. Translation gives CAVSGTGAYGYTF.

By share, this clonotype ranks as medium-sized. The chain uses TRBV18 and TRBJ2-6; TRBD1 aligns across 8 bases. The CDR3 covers 17 residues. Germline CDR1 reads KGHSH; CDR2 reads LQKENI. The J segment lost 0 bases and the V segment lost 2 bases, leaving 3 bases of the junction unmatched. CDR3 in amino acids: CASSPGTGASGANVLTF. In nucleotides, the CDR3 is TGTGCCAGCTCACCAGGGACAGGAGCCTCTGGGGCCAACGTCCTGACTTTC.

The rearrangement links TRBV10-1 to TRBJ2-5, with D unclear. The germline V gene encodes CDR1 WNHNN and CDR2 SYGVQD (reference sequence). CDR3 length equals 13 residues. Trimming left V 5 bases short and J 0 bases short, with 7 bases between. The CDR3 DNA is TGCGCCAGCAGTAGGGAATACCAAGAGACCCAGTACTTC. This translates into CASSREYQETQYF.

This clonotype appeared a few times. The V gene is TRBV27, the J gene TRBJ2-7; a weak D match, TRBD1 (6 bases). Germline values: CDR1 MNHEY, CDR2 SMNVEV (reference sequence). CDR3 length: 15 residues. V gave up 4 bases and J gave up 2 bases, with 15 bases separating them. CDR3 sequence (DNA): TGTGCCAGCAGTTCCCCCCTCAGGGGCACCTACGAGCAGTACTTC. Translation: CASSSPLRGTYEQYF.